A selection of T cell receptor beta chains follows, all from one sample in a study of a mutant IDH1 vaccine in newly diagnosed glioma. Method: immunoSEQ multiplex PCR; TCRdb's copy keeps in-frame clones and lacks some. The sample lists about 83,000 clones, roughly nine tenths occurring once. These receptors have no identified antigens. Specimen: PBMCs, collected from a glioma patient whose treatment included an IDH1 peptide vaccine. The receptor set was obtained from a woman aged 45 to 65 with glioma. Both conserved end residues are part of each CDR3. The D gene is left open where the match is weak. Clone size is not always given. Where it is, it says once, few, many or a class for expanded clones.

NA	NA	TRBV6-5	TRBJ2-1	CASTGLSSYNEQFF	TGTGCCAGCACCGGCTTGAGCTCCTACAATGAGCAGTTCTTC
NA	TRBD2	TRBV11-2	TRBJ2-3	CASSRIAGTGLDTQYF	TGTGCCAGCAGCCGTATAGCGGGAACCGGGCTCGATACGCAGTATTTT
once	TRBD2	TRBV27	TRBJ2-3	CASRGLAGGEDTQYF	TGTGCCAGCAGAGGGCTAGCGGGAGGTGAAGATACGCAGTATTTT
NA	NA	TRBV15	TRBJ2-7	CATSRLQVRYEQYF	TGTGCCACCAGCCGGCTACAGGTTCGCTACGAGCAGTACTTC
NA	TRBD2	TRBV6-6	TRBJ2-3	CASSTLGGGTQYF	TGTGCCAGCAGTACCCTCGGGGGGGGTACGCAGTATTTT
NA	TRBD1	TRBV5-4	TRBJ1-2	CASSSGTGDPHGYTF	TGTGCCAGCAGCTCCGGGACAGGGGACCCTCATGGCTACACCTTC
NA	NA	TRBV27	TRBJ1-5	CASKSGYSNQPQHF	TGTGCCAGCAAAAGCGGGTATAGCAATCAGCCCCAGCATTTT
NA	NA	TRBV6-1	TRBJ1-4	CASSSRQSTNEKLFF	TGTGCCAGCAGTTCTCGACAGTCAACTAATGAAAAACTGTTTTTT
NA	NA	TRBV28	TRBJ2-1	CASRAPWNYNEQFF	TGTGCCAGCAGGGCTCCCTGGAACTACAATGAGCAGTTCTTC
once	TRBD1	TRBV5-1	TRBJ2-7	CASSPGQVSYEQYF	TGCGCCAGCAGCCCAGGACAGGTCTCCTACGAGCAGTACTTC
NA	TRBD2	TRBV30	TRBJ2-4	CAWSVSGSKNIQYF	TGTGCCTGGAGTGTTAGCGGGAGCAAAAACATTCAGTACTTC
NA	TRBD2	TRBV2	TRBJ2-5	CASSETSGRPGTQYF	TGTGCCAGCAGTGAAACTAGCGGACGCCCGGGGACCCAGTACTTC
NA	NA	TRBV27	TRBJ2-6	CASRFTGSGANVLTF	TGTGCCAGCAGATTTACCGGCTCTGGGGCCAACGTCCTGACTTTC
NA	TRBD2	TRBV6-1	TRBJ2-7	CASRGTSGSYEQYF	TGTGCCAGCAGGGGGACTAGCGGGAGCTACGAGCAGTACTTC
NA	TRBD1	TRBV28	TRBJ1-5	CASSPSDRGNQPQHF	TGTGCCAGCAGTCCCTCGGACAGGGGCAATCAGCCCCAGCATTTT
NA	TRBD1	TRBV29-1	TRBJ2-7	CSVEDQGDEQYF	TGCAGCGTTGAAGACCAGGGGGACGAGCAGTACTTC
NA	TRBD1	TRBV5-5	TRBJ1-4	CASSLSRDRGWGEKLFF	TGTGCCAGCAGCTTGTCCCGGGACAGGGGCTGGGGTGAAAAACTGTTTTTT
NA	NA	TRBV6-1	TRBJ1-4	CASGGAGRQKLFF	TGTGCCAGCGGGGGGGCAGGGAGGCAAAAACTGTTTTTT
NA	NA	TRBV18	TRBJ2-3	CASSPVPDTQYF	TGTGCCAGCTCACCCGTGCCAGATACGCAGTATTTT
NA	NA	TRBV10-1	TRBJ2-1	CASSPGVYNEQFF	TGCGCCAGCAGCCCAGGGGTCTACAATGAGCAGTTCTTC
NA	NA	TRBV29-1	TRBJ1-1	CSVEYPYTEAFF	TGCAGCGTTGAATATCCGTACACTGAAGCTTTCTTT
NA	NA	TRBV9	TRBJ2-7	CASSAEHGKQYF	TGTGCCAGCAGCGCGGAACACGGGAAGCAGTACTTC
NA	NA	TRBV7-3	TRBJ2-3	CASSLMGHITDTQYF	TGTGCCAGCAGCTTAATGGGACACATCACAGATACGCAGTATTTT
NA	NA	TRBV5-4	TRBJ2-5	CASSQGFLQETQYF	TGTGCCAGCAGTCAGGGGTTCCTCCAAGAGACCCAGTACTTC
NA	NA	TRBV7-2	TRBJ1-6	CASSLAGTFSYNSPLHF	TGTGCCAGCAGCCTAGCGGGCACCTTCTCCTATAATTCACCCCTCCACTTT
NA	NA	TRBV2	TRBJ1-4	CASRGTGGDEKLFF	TGTGCCAGCAGAGGGACTGGGGGTGATGAAAAACTGTTTTTT
NA	NA	TRBV19	TRBJ1-4	CASSTQGATNEKLFF	TGTGCCAGTAGTACACAGGGAGCAACTAATGAAAAACTGTTTTTT
NA	TRBD1	TRBV13	TRBJ2-4	CASSQGRRGLNIQYF	TGTGCCAGCAGCCAGGGCCGCAGGGGGCTAAACATTCAGTACTTC
NA	NA	TRBV5-4	TRBJ1-5	CASSLEGEPQHF	TGTGCCAGCAGCTTGGAAGGGGAGCCCCAGCATTTT
once	NA	TRBV5-1	TRBJ2-3	CASSYIEEDTQYF	TGCGCCAGCAGCTATATAGAGGAAGATACGCAGTATTTT
NA	NA	TRBV10-3	TRBJ2-3	CAISGDGRRTDTQYF	TGTGCCATCAGTGGTGATGGGCGACGCACAGATACGCAGTATTTT
NA	NA	TRBV10-3	TRBJ2-2	CAIRRDLLGAGELFF	TGTGCCATCAGGCGCGACCTGCTGGGCGCCGGGGAGCTGTTTTTT
NA	TRBD1	TRBV18	TRBJ2-7	CASSPGTGVEQYF	TGTGCCAGCTCACCCGGGACAGGGGTCGAGCAGTACTTC
NA	NA	TRBV27	TRBJ1-5	CASSLSGGRRGQPQHF	TGTGCCAGCAGTTTATCGGGGGGGCGCAGGGGTCAGCCCCAGCATTTT
once	TRBD2	TRBV5-4	TRBJ2-1	CASSRGALAGRYNEQFF	TGTGCCAGCAGCAGAGGTGCCCTAGCGGGACGCTACAATGAGCAGTTCTTC
NA	NA	TRBV5-1	TRBJ1-5	CASSLDDSINQPQHF	TGCGCCAGCAGCTTGGATGACAGCATCAATCAGCCCCAGCATTTT
NA	NA	TRBV11-2	TRBJ2-7	CASSLLGDTGYEQYF	TGTGCCAGCAGCTTATTGGGCGACACGGGCTACGAGCAGTACTTC
NA	TRBD2	TRBV30	TRBJ2-2	CAWSGWEGTGELFF	TGTGCCTGGAGTGGGTGGGAGGGCACCGGGGAGCTGTTTTTT
NA	TRBD2	TRBV7-9	TRBJ2-5	CASSFLGRAEETQYF	TGTGCCAGCAGCTTCCTTGGGAGGGCCGAAGAGACCCAGTACTTC
NA	NA	TRBV6-5	TRBJ1-3	CASTRAGRSGNTIYF	TGTGCCAGCACCCGGGCAGGCCGCTCTGGAAACACCATATATTTT
NA	NA	TRBV2	TRBJ1-4	CASRQQRGEKLFF	TGTGCCAGCCGCCAACAGCGGGGTGAAAAACTGTTTTTT
NA	TRBD1	TRBV5-5	TRBJ1-5	CASSLGQGGFDQPQHF	TGTGCCAGCAGCTTGGGACAGGGGGGTTTCGATCAGCCCCAGCATTTT
NA	NA	TRBV5-6	TRBJ1-4	CASSLTSGEEKLFF	TGTGCCAGCAGCCTGACTTCAGGGGAAGAAAAACTGTTTTTT
few	NA	TRBV28	TRBJ1-5	CASSSYQPQHF	TGTGCCAGCAGTTCTTACCAGCCCCAGCATTTT
NA	NA	TRBV7-8	TRBJ2-1	CASSLGSLANEQFF	TGTGCCAGCAGCTTAGGCTCCCTAGCGAATGAGCAGTTCTTC
NA	TRBD1	TRBV28	TRBJ2-7	CASSTRQGFYEQYF	TGTGCCAGCAGTACTCGACAGGGATTTTACGAGCAGTACTTC
NA	NA	TRBV18	TRBJ2-5	CASSPDGRETQYF	TGTGCCAGCTCACCAGACGGAAGGGAGACCCAGTACTTC
NA	NA	TRBV19	TRBJ2-7	CASSPRGRAREQYF	TGTGCCAGTAGCCCTAGGGGGAGGGCGCGCGAGCAGTACTTC
NA	NA	TRBV6-5	TRBJ2-1	CASSYFRRPDNEQFF	TGTGCCAGCAGTTACTTCAGGCGTCCCGACAATGAGCAGTTCTTC
NA	NA	TRBV5-1	TRBJ2-2	CASSLVVGGEKELFF	TGCGCCAGCAGCTTGGTAGTCGGGGGTGAGAAGGAGCTGTTTTTT
NA	NA	TRBV30	TRBJ2-7	CAWSVFKGAYEQYF	TGTGCCTGGAGTGTATTCAAGGGCGCCTACGAGCAGTACTTC
NA	NA	TRBV18	TRBJ1-4	CASSPRQPKDEKLFF	TGTGCCAGCTCACCCCGACAGCCGAAAGATGAAAAACTGTTTTTT
NA	NA	TRBV6-6	TRBJ1-1	CASSLDSYTEAFF	TGTGCCAGCAGTCTTGACAGTTACACTGAAGCTTTCTTT
few	NA	TRBV5-1	TRBJ2-5	CASSWQGLQETQYF	TGCGCCAGCAGCTGGCAGGGATTACAAGAGACCCAGTACTTC
NA	NA	TRBV5-5	TRBJ2-1	CASSLLLVADYYNEQFF	TGTGCCAGCAGCTTGCTCCTTGTAGCGGACTACTACAATGAGCAGTTCTTC
once	NA	TRBV7-2	TRBJ1-1	CASSFGVTEAFF	TGTGCCAGCAGCTTTGGGGTCACTGAAGCTTTCTTT
NA	NA	TRBV28	TRBJ1-5	CASSLEQLLQPQHF	TGTGCCAGCAGTTTAGAACAGCTACTTCAGCCCCAGCATTTT